The 21 T cell receptor beta chains below were found in one sample sequenced in a study of blood T cell repertoires in COVID-19 (dated by TCRdb to the early 2020s). Receptor libraries were prepared by the immunoSEQ multiplex PCR assay. As stored in TCRdb, this immuneACCESS dataset retains in-frame rearrangements with V and J assigned. A fraction of the clones does not appear; measured against another copy, unresolved V genes explain less than half of the discrepancy, and the remainder lacks a known reason. The sample data list 250,000 to 300,000 clones, and around four fifths of these were observed just once. 4.2% of the sample is in the top ten clones. The specimen sequenced was peripheral blood. These receptors came from a man in his sixties with acute or convalescent COVID-19.

This clone has more than one count but fewer than ten. This rearrangement joins TRBV27 to TRBJ2-2, with D maybe TRBD2 (6 bases). V shed 6 bases and J shed 3 bases, with 17 bases lying between them. This CDR3 is built from 16 residues. Germline lookup yields CDR1 MNHEY and CDR2 SMNVEV (reference sequence). The CDR3 bases are TGTGCCAGCAGCTATGGGGGAGGAGCTTACACCGGGGAGCTGTTTTTT. Protein sequence: CASSYGGGAYTGELFF.

This chain uses TRBV6-1 with TRBJ1-3; D ambiguous. Looked up from germline, CDR1 is MNHNS and CDR2 is SASEGT. V was pared by 1 base and J by 9 bases, with 7 bases between. This CDR3 region has 12 residues. CDR3 bases: TGTGCCAGCAGTGAAGACCTAGGCACCATATATTTT. Translated, it gives CASSEDLGTIYF.

The rearrangement links TRBV5-8 to TRBJ1-5; 10 nucleotides align to TRBD1. The CDR3 is made up of 15 amino acids. Germline loops: CDR1 SGHTS, CDR2 YDEGEE. The junction had 4 bases not matched to a gene; V was cut back by 4 bases and J by 3 bases. The DNA of the CDR3 is TGTGCCAGCAGCCGGGGGACAGGGGTCAATCAGCCCCAGCATTTT. It translates to CASSRGTGVNQPQHF.

The V gene is TRBV7-9, the J gene TRBJ1-5; 8 bases are a match to TRBD1. Germline lookup yields CDR1 SEHNR and CDR2 FQNEAQ (reference sequence). The ends lost 4 bases at V and 2 bases at J; junction bases unmatched: 4. This CDR3 has 15 residues. The CDR3 DNA sequence: TGTGCCAGCAGCTCTACAGGGGGAGGCAATCAGCCCCAGCATTTT. Encoded protein: CASSSTGGGNQPQHF.

The rearrangement uses TRBV20-1 and TRBJ2-7; D may be TRBD1 (6 bases). This CDR3 region has 13 residues. Trimming left V 3 bases short and J 6 bases short, with 15 bases between. The germline V gene encodes CDR1 DFQATT and CDR2 SNEGSKA (reference sequence). In DNA form, the CDR3 reads TGCAGTGCTAGTGGCAGGGGATACTCCGAGCAGTACTTC. Its translation is CSASGRGYSEQYF.

This chain joins TRBV5-1 and TRBJ1-3; perhaps TRBD1 as D (6 bases). The CDR3 has 14 residues. Trimming cost V 4 bases and J 3 bases, with 11 bases left between them. Germline-derived CDR1 and CDR2 are SGHRS and YFSETQ. The chain's CDR3 is CASSLQGGGNTIYF. DNA for the CDR3: TGCGCCAGCAGCCTACAGGGTGGTGGAAACACCATATATTTT.

CDR3 sequence reads: CASSVTGITEGEQFF. The DNA for the CDR3 is TGCGCCAGCAGCGTAACCGGGATCACAGAGGGTGAGCAGTTCTTC. This chain uses TRBV5-1 with TRBJ2-1; the D gene is possibly TRBD2 (5 bases). The CDR3 is 15 residues long. Germline loops: CDR1 SGHRS, CDR2 YFSETQ. Trimming removed 4 bases from V and 9 bases from J, with 20 bases in between.

The gene calls are TRBV3-1 (or the pseudogene TRBV3-2) and TRBJ2-1, with D unresolved. Germline CDR1 LGHDT, CDR2 YNNKEL (reference sequence). The CDR3 is made up of 13 amino acids. V was shortened by 6 bases and J by 9 bases, with 15 bases between the two germline ends. The CDR3 nucleotides are TGTGCCAGCAGACGTCTAGGCCGCGGTGAGCAGTTCTTC. Protein product: CASRRLGRGEQFF.

The rearrangement joins TRBV7-9 to TRBJ2-3; D might be TRBD1 (5 bases). The CDR3 is 13 amino acids. The V gene's germline CDR1 is SEHNR and CDR2 FQNEAQ (reference sequence). The V gene lost 5 bases and the J gene lost 6 bases, with 12 bases spanning the gap. CDR3 coding DNA: TGTGCCAGCAGCCTAAGACAGCACGATACGCAGTATTTT. Translation gives CASSLRQHDTQYF.

This clone appeared a single time. This chain connects TRBV9 to TRBJ2-1; 10 nucleotides line up with TRBD2. CDR3 length: 19 residues. V gave up 0 bases and J gave up 0 bases; unmatched junction bases: 9. In germline, CDR1 is SGDLS, CDR2 YYNGEE. The CDR3 loop is CASSVGRAGGRYSYNEQFF. The CDR3 nucleotides are TGTGCCAGCAGCGTAGGACGAGCGGGAGGGAGGTACTCCTACAATGAGCAGTTCTTC.

The count of this clone is one. This chain links TRBV13 with TRBJ2-7; 9 bases are a match to TRBD2. The CDR3 is made up of 15 amino acids. Germline V gene lookup returns CDR1 PRHDT and CDR2 FYEKMQ (reference sequence). V lost 2 bases to trimming and J lost 0 bases; unmatched junction nucleotides: 2. The CDR3 DNA is TGTGCCAGCAGCTTAAGACTAGCGGTCTCCTACGAGCAGTACTTC. Its translation: CASSLRLAVSYEQYF.

J is TRBJ2-7 and V is TRBV5-1; D possibly corresponds to TRBD2 (6 bases). Germline V gene sequence: CDR1 SGHRS, CDR2 YFSETQ. This CDR3 is built from 13 residues. Trimming left V 0 bases short and J 2 bases short, with 6 bases between. For the CDR3, the DNA is TGCGCCAGCAGCTTGGGCGGGACCTACGAGCAGTACTTC. Its translation is CASSLGGTYEQYF.

This sequence joins TRBV7-2 and TRBJ2-7, with 10 bases aligning to TRBD2. V shed 3 bases, J shed 4 bases, and the junction held 9 bases outside the gene matches. Looked up from germline, CDR1 is SGHTA and CDR2 is FQGNSA. This CDR3 contains 16 residues. CDR3 protein: CASSFRSSGRLYEQYF. DNA for the CDR3: TGTGCCAGCAGCTTCCGTTCTAGCGGGAGACTATACGAGCAGTACTTC. The complete variable domain, with remaining parts taken from reference TRBV7-2 and TRBJ2-7, reads GAGVSQSPSNKVTEKGKDVELRCDPISGHTALYWYRQSLGQGLEFLIYFQGNSAPDKSGLPSDRFSAERTGGSVSTLTIQRTQQEDSAVYLCASSFRSSGRLYEQYFGPGTRLTVT.

CDR3 amino acids: CASSRPRNEQFF. The DNA of the CDR3 is TGTGCCAGCAGCCGCCCTAGAAATGAGCAGTTCTTC. V is TRBV7-9 and J is TRBJ2-1; no reliable D call. Germline CDR1 is SEHNR and CDR2 is FQNEAQ (reference sequence). This CDR3 is built from 12 residues. Between the trimmed V and J ends, which lost 5 bases and 7 bases, there was a span of 9 bases.

J is TRBJ2-3 and V is TRBV13; D is unclear. The germline gives CDR1 PRHDT, CDR2 FYEKMQ (reference sequence). The CDR3 consists of 13 residues. With 8 bases removed from V and 0 bases from J, the gap between germline ends came to 9 bases. This chain's CDR3 is CASCGSSTDTQYF. The CDR3 region has the DNA TGTGCCAGCTGCGGATCTAGCACAGATACGCAGTATTTT.

The rearrangement links TRBV6-5 to TRBJ1-2; 9 nucleotides line up with TRBD1. Germline values: CDR1 MNHEY, CDR2 SVGAGI. The CDR3 length is 14 residues. V was pared by 7 bases and J by 0 bases, with 3 bases of the junction left unmatched. CDR3 nucleotide sequence: TGTGCCAGCACAGACAGGGGGGCTAACTATGGCTACACCTTC. Translating it yields CASTDRGANYGYTF.

The gene calls are TRBV10-3 and TRBJ2-7; D possibly corresponds to TRBD2 (6 bases). V was trimmed by 9 bases and J by 3 bases, leaving 15 bases between them. This CDR3 comprises 13 residues. Looked up from germline, CDR1 is ENHRY and CDR2 is SYGVKD. The CDR3 region has the DNA TGTGCCATTGCCGGGACGGACTACTACGAGCAGTACTTC. Protein sequence: CAIAGTDYYEQYF.

The chain employs TRBV27 and TRBJ1-6, with D unclear. The CDR3 runs to 16 residues. CDR1 is MNHEY and CDR2 is SMNVEV in the germline V gene (reference sequence). Trimming shortened V by 2 bases and J by 3 bases, and 11 bases separated the two germline ends. Here the CDR3 reads CASSLGLTRYNSPLHF. For the CDR3, the DNA is TGTGCCAGCAGTTTAGGGTTGACTCGCTATAATTCACCCCTCCACTTT.

The V gene is TRBV5-6, the J gene TRBJ1-2; D is undetermined. CDR3 size: 15 residues. Germline V lookup: CDR1 SGHDT, CDR2 YYEEEE. V shed 3 bases and J shed 2 bases, with 14 bases lying between them. The CDR3 coding sequence is TGTGCCAGCAGCTCGCTTCTACGGGGAAACTATGGCTACACCTTC. Amino acid sequence: CASSSLLRGNYGYTF.

The DNA of the CDR3 is TGCGCCAGCAGGACATCGGCAACTAATGAAAAACTGTTTTTT. Its protein product is CASRTSATNEKLFF. This chain connects TRBV5-1 to TRBJ1-4; D unclear. Deletions cut 5 bases from V and 0 bases from J, with 8 bases between. The CDR3 runs to 14 residues. CDR1 SGHRS and CDR2 YFSETQ come from the germline V gene.

This sequence joins TRBV12-3 or TRBV12-4 and TRBJ2-5, with 7 bases matching TRBD1. The CDR3 contains 13 residues. With 4 bases clipped from V and 3 bases from J, the junction kept 2 bases outside the gene matches. CDR3 coding DNA: TGTGCCAGCAGTTCCCAGGGGGAAGAGACCCAGTACTTC. Protein: CASSSQGEETQYF.